These 17 T cell receptor beta chains were all obtained from the same sample, sequenced in a study of glioma-infiltrating T cells after dendritic cell vaccination. Method: immunoSEQ multiplex PCR; TCRdb's copy keeps in-frame clones and lacks some. The sample has about 64,000 clones; approximately 78% are singletons. The sample consisted of blood, taken before dendritic cell vaccination. The receptors here all came from a human donor with glioblastoma.

The V call is TRBV11-3, the J call TRBJ2-1, with a possible D match to TRBD1 (6 bases). From germline, CDR1 is SGHNT and CDR2 YENEEA. V was pared by 3 bases and J by 4 bases, with 28 bases between. The CDR3 sequence is 20 residues long. In nucleotides, the CDR3 is TGTGCCAGCAGCTTCCCGACAGGTTATGTTGGGTTGCCGCGATACAATGAGCAGTTCTTC. It codes for CASSFPTGYVGLPRYNEQFF.

The chain couples TRBV5-6 to TRBJ2-7, with no clear D. This CDR3 is 15 amino acids long. Germline V lookup: CDR1 SGHDT, CDR2 YYEEEE. Trimming removed 1 base at V and 7 bases at J, with 18 bases between. CDR3 in DNA: TGTGCCAGCAGCTTGTCCGGGTCCCCGGTTGGGGAGCAGTACTTC. Its protein is CASSLSGSPVGEQYF.

The chain recombines TRBV30 with TRBJ1-3; D unclear. Germline CDR1 GTSNPN, CDR2 SVGIG (reference sequence). The CDR3 covers 14 residues. V was shortened by 3 bases and J by 0 bases, with 9 bases between the two germline ends. The CDR3 is CAWSPMSSGNTIYF. DNA for the CDR3: TGTGCCTGGAGCCCAATGAGCTCTGGAAACACCATATATTTT.

This clone was recorded a few times. The chain couples TRBV6-4 to TRBJ1-4, with TRBD1 matching 7 bases. Germline V gives CDR1 MRHNA, CDR2 SNTAGT. V lost 2 bases to trimming and J lost 8 bases; unmatched junction nucleotides: 8. The CDR3 is made up of 15 amino acids. CDR3 region: CASSDPRGWQEKLFF. The CDR3 bases are TGTGCCAGCAGTGACCCCAGGGGGTGGCAGGAAAAACTGTTTTTT.

The chain links TRBV28 to TRBJ1-1, with no clear D. The CDR3 sequence is 12 residues long. CDR1 MDHEN and CDR2 SYDVKM come from the germline V gene. The V end was cut by 9 bases, the J end by 0 bases, with 8 bases between. The CDR3: CASLQMNTEAFF. The CDR3 region has the DNA TGTGCCAGTTTGCAGATGAACACTGAAGCTTTCTTT.

For the CDR3, the DNA is TGTGCCACCAGCAGGAAACTAGCGGGGGGGCATGAGCAGTTCTTC. Amino acid sequence: CATSRKLAGGHEQFF. This chain links TRBV15 with TRBJ2-1; 13 bases line up with TRBD2. Trimming took 3 bases from V and 8 from J; bases not matched to a gene: 4. Germline assignment: CDR1 LNHNV and CDR2 YYDKDF (reference sequence). The CDR3 extends over 15 amino acids.

This clone was observed a few times. V and J are TRBV19 and TRBJ1-5; no firm D call. The germline V gene has CDR1 LNHDA and CDR2 SQIVND (reference sequence). The CDR3 sequence is 14 residues long. V lost 4 bases and J 0 bases, leaving 7 bases between the germline ends. The DNA for the CDR3 is TGTGCCAGTAGTAGTGGACTTAGCAATCAGCCCCAGCATTTT. This sequence encodes CASSSGLSNQPQHF.

On this clone itself: At one boundary the junction diverges from the germline segment, which might be a read error. This same CDR3 is encoded by further DNA sequences in the sample. This chain links TRBV7-8 with TRBJ1-6; 7 bases are shared with TRBD1. The length of the CDR3 is 15 residues. Germline V lookup: CDR1 SGHVS, CDR2 FQNEAQ. The CDR3 protein is CASSLAGTANSPLHF. The CDR3, as DNA: TGTGCCAGCAGCTTAGCCGGGACAGCGAATTCCCCCCTCCACTTT.

The chain is built from TRBV29-1 and TRBJ2-3; 8 nucleotides match TRBD1. CDR1 is SQVTM and CDR2 is ANQGSEA in the germline V gene. V shed 2 bases, J shed 7 bases, and the junction held 17 bases outside the gene matches. The CDR3 has 17 residues. CDR3: CSVETSSQGATPYTQYF. The CDR3 DNA sequence: TGCAGCGTTGAAACCTCATCTCAGGGGGCTACTCCCTATACGCAGTATTTT.

The chain couples TRBV7-9 to TRBJ1-5, with D tentatively TRBD1 (5 bases). The CDR3 length is 15 residues. V shed 1 base and J shed 3 bases, with 10 bases lying between them. Germline V gene sequence: CDR1 SEHNR, CDR2 FQNEAQ (reference sequence). CDR3 protein: CASSLEGQANQPQHF. The CDR3 coding sequence is TGTGCCAGCAGCTTAGAGGGGCAGGCCAATCAGCCCCAGCATTTT.

The rearrangement joins TRBV7-9 to TRBJ2-7, with TRBD2 as a possible D gene (5 bases). From germline, CDR1 is SEHNR and CDR2 FQNEAQ (reference sequence). Trimming took off 8 bases at V and 0 bases at J, with 11 bases between the two ends. This CDR3 comprises 13 residues. The CDR3, as DNA: TGTGCCAGCGAAATGGGGAGCTCCTACGAGCAGTACTTC. It yields the protein CASEMGSSYEQYF.

The chain recombines TRBV11-2 with TRBJ1-2, with a tentative D call TRBD1 (6 bases). Germline CDR1 reads SGHAT; CDR2 reads FQNNGV. The germline V and J ends were trimmed by 0 bases and 2 bases, with 13 bases remaining between them. The CDR3 contains 16 residues. The CDR3 here is CASSLDLTTGNYGYTF. Written as DNA, the CDR3 is TGTGCCAGCAGCTTAGACCTCACAACAGGGAACTATGGCTACACCTTC.

V gene TRBV5-1 combines with J gene TRBJ2-7; D might be TRBD2 (5 bases). Trimming took off 0 bases at V and 7 bases at J, with 5 bases between the two ends. The CDR3 runs 11 residues. Germline V CDR1 and CDR2: SGHRS, YFSETQ. CDR3 loop: CASSLAGEQYF. CDR3 sequence (DNA): TGCGCCAGCAGCTTGGCGGGGGAGCAGTACTTC.

V usage is TRBV10-3 and J usage is TRBJ2-2, with 7 bases lining up with TRBD2. Germline lookup yields CDR1 ENHRY and CDR2 SYGVKD. The CDR3 contains 14 residues. V shed 9 bases and J 0 bases; nucleotides not matched to a gene: 4. Written as DNA, the CDR3 is TGTGCCATTGAAAGCGGGGCGAACACCGGGGAGCTGTTTTTT. The encoded protein is CAIESGANTGELFF.

The CDR3 reads CASSARRTGRETQYF. DNA of the CDR3: TGCGCCAGCAGTGCGCGTCGGACAGGGAGGGAGACCCAGTACTTC. The chain combines TRBV10-2 with TRBJ2-5; 8 nucleotides match TRBD1. The CDR3 extends over 15 amino acids. Germline-derived CDR1 and CDR2 are WSHSY and SAAADI. J lost 5 bases, V lost 4 bases, and 9 bases had no gene match.

V and J are TRBV6-1 and TRBJ1-5; D not certain. CDR3 size: 14 residues. Trimming shortened V by 6 bases and J by 4 bases, and 13 bases separated the two germline ends. Germline-derived CDR1 and CDR2 are MNHNS and SASEGT. DNA for the CDR3: TGTGCCAGCAGGACAAATTCCAATAATCAGCCCCAGCATTTT. Its protein is CASRTNSNNQPQHF.

V is TRBV2 and J is TRBJ1-5, with 9 bases lining up with TRBD1. This CDR3 spans 16 amino acids. With 6 bases clipped from V and 0 bases from J, the junction kept 6 bases outside the gene matches. Germline values: CDR1 SNHLY, CDR2 FYNNEI. The CDR3 protein is CASSLQGARSNQPQHF. CDR3 nucleotide sequence: TGTGCCAGCAGCTTACAGGGGGCACGTAGCAATCAGCCCCAGCATTTT.